The 29 T cell receptor beta chains given below trace back to one sample, sequenced in a study of OX40 agonist ivuxolimab in advanced cancers. Assay used: immunoSEQ multiplex PCR; TCRdb lists only in-frame clones, some missing. This sample has over 50,000 clones, with roughly 85% found just once. Sequenced material: CD4+ or CD8+ T cells sorted from blood, taken in a trial of the OX40 agonist ivuxolimab. The receptors stem from an adult with an advanced solid tumor such as melanoma, head and neck, liver or kidney cancer.

The J gene is TRBJ2-5, the V gene TRBV7-8, with 7 bases identical to TRBD2. The end of the DNA aligns better with TRBJ2-7, so the J call may be wrong. This CDR3 contains 13 residues. The germline gives CDR1 SGHVS, CDR2 FQNEAQ. CDR3 nucleotides: TGTGCCAGCAGCCCTCGGACTAGCTACGAGCAGTACTTC. This encodes CASSPRTSYEQYF.

V gene TRBV9 combines with J gene TRBJ2-3; tentatively, D is TRBD2 (5 bases). Germline V CDR1 and CDR2: SGDLS, YYNGEE. The CDR3 contains 15 residues. V lost 4 bases and J 5 bases, leaving 17 bases between the germline ends. The CDR3: CASSPGVVEGDTQYF. CDR3 DNA sequence: TGTGCCAGCAGCCCCGGGGTAGTAGAAGGAGATACGCAGTATTTT.

The chain has TRBV6-5 and TRBJ1-6; 10 bases are a match to TRBD1. The length of the CDR3 is 16 residues. Looked up from germline, CDR1 is MNHEY and CDR2 is SVGAGI. Trimming at V came to 0 bases and at J to 10 bases, leaving 6 bases not matched to a gene. The CDR3 coding sequence is TGTGCCAGCAGTTACTCCATGACAGGGGGCGGATCACCCCTCCACTTT. This codes for CASSYSMTGGGSPLHF.

The chain joins TRBV6-5 to TRBJ1-6; TRBD1 matches 9 bases. The CDR3 is made up of 16 amino acids. Looked up from germline, CDR1 is MNHEY and CDR2 is SVGAGI. The trim removed 2 bases at V and 3 bases at J, leaving 2 bases unmatched. The CDR3 loop reads CASSYRTGVYNSPLHF. As DNA, the CDR3 is TGTGCCAGCAGTTACAGGACAGGGGTCTATAATTCACCCCTCCACTTT.

In this sample, this clone turned up once. This chain uses TRBV5-4 with TRBJ2-1, with 14 bases lining up with TRBD2. The V gene end was trimmed by 3 bases and the J gene end by 5 bases; junction bases not matched to a gene: 7. The CDR3 is made up of 17 amino acids. Germline lookup yields CDR1 SGHNT and CDR2 YYREEE (reference sequence). CDR3 nucleotides: TGTGCCAGCAGCTATGGACTAGCGGGGGGTCTTAACAATGAGCAGTTCTTC. Amino acids: CASSYGLAGGLNNEQFF.

V and J are TRBV28 and TRBJ1-1; a weak D match, TRBD1 (5 bases). CDR1 is MDHEN, CDR2 SYDVKM, per germline. The V end lost 6 bases, the J end lost 4 bases, and 15 bases lay between the germline ends. CDR3 size: 14 residues. CDR3 sequence reads: CASSLQGFGTEAFF. For the CDR3, the DNA is TGTGCCAGCAGCCTGCAGGGTTTTGGCACTGAAGCTTTCTTT.

CDR3 in amino acids: CASSRPDSPFSYEQYF. The CDR3, as DNA: TGTGCCAGCAGCCGACCGGACAGCCCTTTCTCCTACGAGCAGTACTTC. J is TRBJ2-7 and V is TRBV16, with D possibly TRBD1 on 6 matching bases. The CDR3 is 16 residues long. Germline V gives CDR1 KGHSY, CDR2 FQNENV. V lost 4 bases, J lost 0 bases, and 16 bases lay in between.

The J gene is TRBJ2-3, the V gene TRBV6-5, with 12 bases identical to TRBD2. The V and J ends lost 5 bases and 3 bases, in that order; junction bases with no gene match: 0. The germline V gene encodes CDR1 MNHEY and CDR2 SVGAGI. The CDR3 runs 14 residues. The CDR3 spells CASSLAGGTDTQYF. CDR3 nucleotide sequence: TGTGCCAGCAGTCTAGCGGGGGGGACAGATACGCAGTATTTT.

The chain has TRBV6-6 and TRBJ1-3; D not certain. The germline V and J ends were trimmed by 3 bases and 0 bases, with 3 bases remaining between them. The CDR3 runs to 13 residues. Germline-derived CDR1 and CDR2 are MNHNY and SVGAGI (reference sequence). In DNA form, the CDR3 reads TGTGCCAGCAGTTATGGCTCTGGAAACACCATATATTTT. Amino acids: CASSYGSGNTIYF.

This clone was counted only a few times. The V gene is TRBV30, the J gene TRBJ1-6, with a weak D call TRBD1 (6 bases). CDR1 and CDR2 (germline): GTSNPN, SVGIG (reference sequence). This CDR3 is 14 amino acids long. V lost 3 bases and J 7 bases, leaving 13 bases between the germline ends. The CDR3 region is CAWSQGQGNSPLHF. The DNA for the CDR3 is TGTGCCTGGAGCCAGGGGCAGGGAAATTCACCCCTCCACTTT.

The J gene is TRBJ2-1, the V gene TRBV28, with 7 bases that match TRBD2. Germline trimming cut 3 bases from V and 7 bases from J; bases unmatched to any gene: 3. This CDR3 comprises 13 residues. Germline V gene lookup returns CDR1 MDHEN and CDR2 SYDVKM. This CDR3 is CASSFSGGNEQFF. CDR3 DNA: TGTGCCAGCAGTTTCTCGGGGGGAAATGAGCAGTTCTTC.

The chain joins TRBV5-4 to TRBJ2-7, with 10 nucleotides matching TRBD1. Germline CDR1 is SGHNT and CDR2 is YYREEE (reference sequence). The CDR3 contains 14 residues. The junction had 5 bases not matched to a gene; V was cut back by 7 bases and J by 1 base. The DNA of the CDR3 is TGTGCCAGCCATGGACAGGGGGGATCCTACGAGCAGTACTTC. Protein: CASHGQGGSYEQYF.

About this clone itself: An end of the junction differs from the germline gene, which may be a read error. The V call is TRBV19, the J call TRBJ1-5, with 9 positions matching TRBD1. Germline CDR1 is LNHDA and CDR2 is SQIVND (reference sequence). The CDR3 totals 15 residues. CDR3 DNA: TGTGCCAGTGTTCGGGGGACAGGGAGCACTCAGCCCCAGCATTTT. Protein sequence: CASVRGTGSTQPQHF.

This rearrangement joins TRBV7-2 to TRBJ2-5, with D possibly TRBD2 on 5 matching bases. CDR1 is SGHTA, CDR2 FQGNSA, per germline. The CDR3 consists of 14 residues. V lost 3 bases, J lost 5 bases, and 13 bases lay in between. DNA of the CDR3: TGTGCCAGCAGCTTGCGGCGTAGCGTGGAGACCCAGTACTTC. Translating it yields CASSLRRSVETQYF.

This clone showed up just a few times. This rearrangement joins TRBV9 to TRBJ1-5; D remains ambiguous. CDR1 and CDR2 (germline): SGDLS, YYNGEE. The length of the CDR3 is 14 residues. Trimming removed 1 base at V and 6 bases at J, with 11 bases between. This CDR3 reads CASSVYERGQPQHF. For the CDR3, the DNA is TGTGCCAGCAGCGTATATGAGAGAGGTCAGCCCCAGCATTTT.

This clone was detected only a few times. The genes are TRBV19 and TRBJ2-2, with 7 bases matching TRBD1. CDR3 length: 14 amino acids. From germline, CDR1 is LNHDA and CDR2 SQIVND (reference sequence). V lost 10 bases, J lost 1 base, and 6 bases stayed unmatched. The CDR3 region has the DNA TGTGCCATTTCGACAGGGCTGAACACCGGGGAGCTGTTTTTT. This translates into CAISTGLNTGELFF.

The chain carries TRBV9 and TRBJ2-2; tentative D call: TRBD2 (6 bases). The CDR3 consists of 16 residues. V was clipped by 4 bases and J by 4 bases, with 17 bases between them. Per germline, CDR1 SGDLS and CDR2 YYNGEE. DNA for the CDR3: TGTGCCAGCAGCCCCCGAACGGGGGATACCACCGGGGAGCTGTTTTTT. This codes for CASSPRTGDTTGELFF. The variable domain in full, completed from reference TRBV9 and TRBJ2-2, reads DSGVTQTPKHLITATGQRVTLRCSPRSGDLSVYWYQQSLDQGLQFLIQYYNGEERAKGNILERFSAQQFPDLHSELNLSSLELGDSALYFCASSPRTGDTTGELFFGEGSRLTVL.

Written as DNA, the CDR3 is TGCGCCAGCAGTTCCCAAGTAGACGGGGAGCTGTTTTTT. It is translated as CASSSQVDGELFF. V usage is TRBV5-1 and J usage is TRBJ2-2, with no clear D. V lost 5 bases, J lost 7 bases, and 12 bases lay in between. The CDR3 sequence is 13 residues long. From germline, CDR1 is SGHRS and CDR2 YFSETQ.

The chain recombines TRBV6-1 with TRBJ2-3; D uncertain. From germline, CDR1 is MNHNS and CDR2 SASEGT. This CDR3 is built from 15 residues. The V gene lost 6 bases and the J gene lost 2 bases, with 15 bases spanning the gap. The CDR3 region is CASRREGYPTDTQYF. The CDR3, as DNA: TGTGCCAGCAGAAGGGAAGGGTATCCCACAGATACGCAGTATTTT.

The rearrangement joins TRBV28 to TRBJ2-1, with D perhaps being TRBD1 or TRBD2 (5 bases each). The germline V gene encodes CDR1 MDHEN and CDR2 SYDVKM. CDR3 length equals 16 residues. Between the trimmed V and J ends, which lost 6 bases and 3 bases, there was a span of 18 bases. CDR3 in DNA: TGTGCCAGCAGGGGGGTCGGGCAGGGATACTACAATGAGCAGTTCTTC. Encoded protein: CASRGVGQGYYNEQFF.

This clone is a singleton in its sample. J is TRBJ1-1 and V is TRBV11-3; D is possibly TRBD1 (6 bases). Looked up from germline, CDR1 is SGHNT and CDR2 is YENEEA. The CDR3 totals 12 residues. Trimming took off 5 bases at V and 8 bases at J, with 12 bases between the two ends. The CDR3 nucleotides are TGTGCCAGCAGCCTCAGGGGAGAAGAAGCTTTCTTT. Its protein product is CASSLRGEEAFF.

V usage is TRBV7-8 and J usage is TRBJ1-2; perhaps TRBD1 as D (5 bases). Per germline, CDR1 SGHVS and CDR2 FQNEAQ. V gave up 2 bases and J gave up 5 bases, with 12 bases separating them. The CDR3 covers 14 residues. The CDR3: CASSLLRQTYGYTF. CDR3 bases: TGTGCCAGCAGCTTACTTCGACAGACGTATGGCTACACCTTC.

The chain combines TRBV7-9 with TRBJ2-5; D ambiguous. The better agreement between TRBJ2-7 and the DNA end casts doubt on the J call. This CDR3 comprises 13 residues. Per the germline V gene, CDR1 is SEHNR and CDR2 is FQNEAQ (reference sequence). The CDR3 region has the DNA TGTGCCAGCAGCTTAGAGGCGGTTGGCGAGCAGTACTTC. Protein sequence: CASSLEAVGEQYF.

The chain couples TRBV10-3 to TRBJ2-7; weak D call: TRBD2 (6 bases). From germline, CDR1 is ENHRY and CDR2 SYGVKD. The CDR3 is made up of 14 amino acids. The ends were cut back, 11 bases at V and 4 bases at J, with 21 bases in the middle. CDR3 nucleotides: TGTGCCGTCAAGACGGGGAGGACTGGTTACGAGCAGTACTTC. Translating gives CAVKTGRTGYEQYF.

Only one count was recorded for this clone. The chain is built from TRBV29-1 and TRBJ2-1, with 12 bases that match TRBD2. Per the germline V gene, CDR1 is SQVTM and CDR2 is ANQGSEA. Trimming removed 6 bases from V and 10 bases from J; junction bases left unmatched: 7. CDR3 length: 13 amino acids. CDR3 coding DNA: TGCAGCGTGGGACTAGCGGGCAATTGGGAGCAGTTCTTC. It encodes CSVGLAGNWEQFF.

The DNA of the CDR3 is TGTGCCAGCAGGGAGGGGGAGGCTCAGCCCCAGCATTTT. Protein: CASREGEAQPQHF. The chain joins TRBV6-5 to TRBJ1-5, with D possibly matching TRBD1 (6 bases). This CDR3 has 13 residues. CDR1 and CDR2 (germline): MNHEY, SVGAGI. V was shortened by 6 bases and J by 6 bases, with 12 bases between the two germline ends.

V is TRBV7-2 and J is TRBJ2-7, with D perhaps matching TRBD1 or TRBD2 (5 bases each). Germline CDR1 reads SGHTA; CDR2 reads FQGNSA. The CDR3 sequence is 12 residues long. V was pared by 8 bases and J by 4 bases, with 12 bases between. Here the CDR3 reads CASGGNRYEQYF. DNA for the CDR3: TGTGCCAGCGGGGGAAATCGGTACGAGCAGTACTTC.

J is TRBJ2-7 and V is TRBV29-1; D call uncertain. V was pared by 6 bases and J by 1 base, with 13 bases between. This CDR3 has 13 residues. In germline, CDR1 is SQVTM, CDR2 ANQGSEA. CDR3 bases: TGCAGCGTGGCCCTGGCAGCTTCCTACGAGCAGTACTTC. Amino acids: CSVALAASYEQYF.

The CDR3 loop is CASTLPPSDEQYF. For the CDR3, the DNA is TGTGCCAGCACCCTCCCCCCATCGGACGAGCAGTACTTC. The chain links TRBV5-6 to TRBJ2-7; the D is unclear. Trimming removed 6 bases from V and 5 bases from J, with 15 bases in between. Germline V gives CDR1 SGHDT, CDR2 YYEEEE. This CDR3 comprises 13 residues.